The T cell receptor (beta chain) under discussion was sequenced for a study of blood T cell repertoires in COVID-19. In the study overall: Both acute and convalescent COVID-19 samples were obtained from the United States, Italy and Spain. PBMCs, B-cell-depleted T cells, or T cells provided the cDNA or gDNA that made up the material.

The CDR3 totals 15 residues. The V end was cut by 1 base, the J end by 2 bases, with 11 bases between. From germline, CDR1 is LNHDA and CDR2 SQIVND (reference sequence). In the source study's methods: Estimation of nucleated cell counts relied on the amplification of reference gene primers. Some clones are missing from TCRdb's copy, which holds only in-frame ones; the method was immunoSEQ multiplex PCR. That table supplies the V and J calls and clone size; D and trimming were determined from the DNA. The sample shows about 250,000 clones, roughly 87% of them seen only once. Sequenced sample: peripheral blood. This TCR came from a man younger than 30 with active or convalescent COVID-19. The V call is TRBV19, the J call TRBJ1-1; TRBD1 is a possible D gene (6 bases). The CDR3 spells CASSIGKTGNTEAFF. The CDR3 DNA reads TGTGCCAGTAGTATAGGCAAGACAGGAAACACTGAAGCTTTCTTT.